These T cell receptor beta chains were read from a single sample in a study of T cell repertoires in cytomegalovirus infection. TCRdb fed the reads into MiXCR, producing one record per CDR3 protein. This table holds roughly 78,000 distinct CDR3 sequences, 35% to 45% found once. These TCRs are of unknown antigen specificity. Specimen: CD8+ T cells from cultured PBMCs, collected from culture after CMV antigen stimulation. The receptors shown here come from a human donor in good health (CMV status not recorded). Some clones in this sample may be carry-over from other donors' samples. Both conserved end residues are part of each CDR3. A D gene is named only where the DNA matches it firmly. The size field is filled for only some rows; it gives once, few, many or a size class.

clone size,J gene,V gene,CDR3 length,D gene,CDR3 DNA,CDR3 protein
-,TRBJ2-4,TRBV24-1,15,TRBD1,TGTGCCACCAGTGAGACGACAGGGGGGACAAACATTCAGTACTTC,CATSETTGGTNIQYF
-,TRBJ2-5,TRBV9,16,TRBD2,TGTGCCAGCAGCGCGACTAGCGGGGGGCAGCAAGAGACCCAGTACTTC,CASSATSGGQQETQYF
-,TRBJ2-6,TRBV4-1,17,-,TGCGCCAGCAGCCAAGGCTTTACAGGTTACGGGGCCAACGTCCTGACTTTC,CASSQGFTGYGANVLTF
many,TRBJ2-2,TRBV7-8,18,-,TGTGCCAGCAGCTTCATACGTGGGGCCTCAGAAGGCACCGGGGAGCTGTTTTTT,CASSFIRGASEGTGELFF
few,TRBJ2-1,TRBV7-8,16,TRBD1,TGTGCCAGCAGCGCGGACAGGGGATCCCCCTACAATGAGCAGTTCTTC,CASSADRGSPYNEQFF
-,TRBJ1-4,TRBV7-8,16,TRBD1,TGTGCCAGCAGCTTAGTAGTCGGACAGGGGAATGAAAAACTGTTTTTT,CASSLVVGQGNEKLFF
many,TRBJ2-3,TRBV7-2,17,-,TGTGCCAGCAGCAAGAAATATTCGATGGCCGGCACAGATACGCAGTATTTT,CASSKKYSMAGTDTQYF
-,TRBJ2-2,TRBV23-1,16,TRBD1,TGCGCCAGCAGTCAAAAGACAGGGGTCCACACCGGGGAGCTGTTTTTT,CASSQKTGVHTGELFF
few,TRBJ1-1,TRBV20-1,14,-,TGCAGTGCTAGAAAGTGGCAGGAGAACACTGAAGCTTTCTTT,CSARKWQENTEAFF
-,TRBJ2-6,TRBV3-1,19,-,TGTGCCAGCAGCCAAGATGGTCTCATCTTGGGCTCTGGGGCCAACGTCCTGACTTTC,CASSQDGLILGSGANVLTF
few,TRBJ2-7,TRBV20-1,19,TRBD2,TGCAGTGCGGGCGGGTCCTCGAAACTAGCGGGGGGGTTCTCCTACGAGCAGTACTTC,CSAGGSSKLAGGFSYEQYF
-,TRBJ2-2,TRBV7-9,18,TRBD1,TGTGCCAGCAGCTTACCCACCTACAGGGGGCCGAACACCGGGGAGCTGTTTTTT,CASSLPTYRGPNTGELFF
-,TRBJ2-7,TRBV7-6,12,-,TGTGCCAGCAGCTTACAGTCCTACGAGCAGTACTTC,CASSLQSYEQYF
-,TRBJ2-3,TRBV29-1,15,-,TGCAGCGTTGATGACGCGGGGACTAGCACAGATACGCAGTATTTT,CSVDDAGTSTDTQYF
-,TRBJ2-7,TRBV2,15,-,TGTGCCAGCAGCGAGGCCGGGCCAAGAGGATACGAGCAGTACTTC,CASSEAGPRGYEQYF
few,TRBJ2-4,TRBV29-1,14,TRBD1,TGCAGCGTTGGCACAGACAGGGGTTGGAACATTCAGTACTTC,CSVGTDRGWNIQYF
few,TRBJ2-1,TRBV2,15,TRBD2,TGTGCCAGCAGTCCCACTAGCGGAGCCTACAATGAGCAGTTCTTC,CASSPTSGAYNEQFF
-,TRBJ1-1,TRBV18,15,-,TGTGCCAGCTCACCACCGTCCACCTTGAACACTGAAGCTTTCTTT,CASSPPSTLNTEAFF
-,TRBJ1-6,TRBV9,17,-,TGTGCCAGCAGCGTCCTCCCGGGACCCAGGGATAATTCACCCCTCCACTTT,CASSVLPGPRDNSPLHF
-,TRBJ2-2,TRBV5-1,20,TRBD1,TGCGCCAGCAGCTTGACTGAGGCACAGGGGTATGGGGTGAACACCGGGGAGCTGTTTTTT,CASSLTEAQGYGVNTGELFF
-,TRBJ1-2,TRBV28,20,TRBD1,TGTGCCAGCAGTTCCGACCGGGCCGGGACAGGGGGTTCGGTTTATTATGGCTACACCTTC,CASSSDRAGTGGSVYYGYTF
-,TRBJ1-5,TRBV6-1,15,-,TGTGCCAGCAGTGAAGTTTGGGGCGGTAATCAGCCCCAGCATTTT,CASSEVWGGNQPQHF
few,TRBJ1-1,TRBV7-6,14,-,TGTGCCAGCAGCTTATACGGAGGCGGGACTGAAGCTTTCTTT,CASSLYGGGTEAFF
-,TRBJ1-1,TRBV19,12,TRBD1,TGTGCCAGCGACAGGGGGAACACTGAAGCTTTCTTT,CASDRGNTEAFF
-,TRBJ2-1,TRBV7-2,11,TRBD1,TGTGCCAGCAGTTCGACAGGGAGGCAGTTCTTC,CASSSTGRQFF
-,TRBJ2-7,TRBV7-9,13,-,TGTGCCAGTTCGGGACCGAGTATTTACGAGCAGTACTTC,CASSGPSIYEQYF
once,TRBJ2-5,TRBV11-2,16,-,TGTGCCAGCAGCTTAGACCCTCTCAGCGGAGCGGAGACCCAGTACTTC,CASSLDPLSGAETQYF
-,TRBJ2-1,TRBV6-2/TRBV6-3,17,-,TGTGCCAGCAGTATCCGGGGGATTGTATATAGGGACAATGAGCAGTTCTTC,CASSIRGIVYRDNEQFF
-,TRBJ2-2,TRBV7-6,17,TRBD2,TGTGCCAGCAGCTTAGTCCTAGCGGGGGCCAACACCGGGGAGCTGTTTTTT,CASSLVLAGANTGELFF
few,TRBJ1-2,TRBV28,17,TRBD1,TGTGCCAGCAGAGAGGCAGGGGGCCCCGATACTAGCTATGGCTACACCTTC,CASREAGGPDTSYGYTF
few,TRBJ1-4,TRBV9,15,-,TGTGCCAGCAGCGTACAAAAGGGACTGAATGAAAAACTGTTTTTT,CASSVQKGLNEKLFF
-,TRBJ1-1,TRBV7-4,13,TRBD1,TGTGCCAGCAGCATCGGGACAGGGCTTGAAGCTTTCTTT,CASSIGTGLEAFF
many,TRBJ2-7,TRBV4-3,15,TRBD1,TGCGCCAGCAGCCAAGAGACAGGGGGAGCGTACGAGCAGTACTTC,CASSQETGGAYEQYF
few,TRBJ1-5,TRBV5-6,12,-,TGTGCCAGCAGCGTAGGAAGGGGGCCCCAGCATTTT,CASSVGRGPQHF
-,TRBJ1-3,TRBV4-1,16,-,TGCGCCAGCAGCCAAGAGGGACAATCGACTGGAAACACCATATATTTT,CASSQEGQSTGNTIYF
-,TRBJ1-5,TRBV7-2,14,-,TGTGCCAGCAGCCCCTTGCCTGCAGGACAGCCCCAGCATTTT,CASSPLPAGQPQHF
-,TRBJ2-7,TRBV9,15,TRBD1,TGTGCCAGCAGCCCGTCGGACAGGGCTTTCGACGAGCAGTACTTC,CASSPSDRAFDEQYF
few,TRBJ2-1,TRBV7-2,14,-,TGTGCCAGCAGCAATACAAGGTCCTACAATGAGCAGTTCTTC,CASSNTRSYNEQFF
-,TRBJ1-6,TRBV5-4,12,TRBD1,TGTGCCAGTGGGGACAGCTTATCACCCCTCCACTTT,CASGDSLSPLHF
-,TRBJ1-2,TRBV20-1,16,TRBD1,TGCAGTGCTAGAGATTCAGGGACAGGGCAGGGCTATGGCTACACCTTC,CSARDSGTGQGYGYTF
few,TRBJ2-5,TRBV11-2,16,-,TGTGCCAGCAGCCAGGGGGGACTCAGGTACCAAGAGACCCAGTACTTC,CASSQGGLRYQETQYF
-,TRBJ2-1,TRBV27,10,-,TGTGCCAGCAACTACAATGAGCAGTTCTTC,CASNYNEQFF
few,TRBJ1-5,TRBV12-3/TRBV12-4,14,-,TGTGCCAGCAGCCCGGACAGTAGCAATCAGCCCCAGCATTTT,CASSPDSSNQPQHF
few,TRBJ1-1,TRBV7-6,11,-,TGTGCCAGCAGCTCGGGAAGGGGAGCTTTCTTT,CASSSGRGAFF
-,TRBJ1-4,TRBV2,16,TRBD1,TGTGCCAGCACCCAGGGGGCCTTTGCAACTAATGAAAAACTGTTTTTT,CASTQGAFATNEKLFF
-,TRBJ2-1,TRBV7-8,13,-,TGTGCCAGCAGCTTATCGATTTACAATGAGCAGTTCTTC,CASSLSIYNEQFF
few,TRBJ2-7,TRBV5-4,13,-,TGTGCCAGCAGCTTGGACTGGAGCTACGAGCAGTACTTC,CASSLDWSYEQYF
-,TRBJ2-3,TRBV24-1,13,-,TGTGCCACCAAGGACCTATTCACAGATACGCAGTATTTT,CATKDLFTDTQYF
-,TRBJ2-5,TRBV6-1,13,-,TGTGCCAGCAGTGTCAGGGTCCAAGAGACCCAGTACTTC,CASSVRVQETQYF
once,TRBJ2-1,TRBV5-6,17,TRBD2,TGTGCCAGCAGCCCGCCCGGACTAGCGGGGTTGAACAATGAGCAGTTCTTC,CASSPPGLAGLNNEQFF
-,TRBJ1-5,TRBV12-3/TRBV12-4,15,-,TGTGCCAGCAGTTCTGGGGGTCCTAGCAATCAGCCCCAGCATTTT,CASSSGGPSNQPQHF
-,TRBJ1-3,TRBV5-6,14,-,TGTGCCAGCAGCTTGGGGTCGGATGGAAACACCATATATTTT,CASSLGSDGNTIYF
-,TRBJ2-3,TRBV7-2,16,-,TGTGCCAGCAGCTTGGCGACCGGGCCCTACACAGATACGCAGTATTTT,CASSLATGPYTDTQYF